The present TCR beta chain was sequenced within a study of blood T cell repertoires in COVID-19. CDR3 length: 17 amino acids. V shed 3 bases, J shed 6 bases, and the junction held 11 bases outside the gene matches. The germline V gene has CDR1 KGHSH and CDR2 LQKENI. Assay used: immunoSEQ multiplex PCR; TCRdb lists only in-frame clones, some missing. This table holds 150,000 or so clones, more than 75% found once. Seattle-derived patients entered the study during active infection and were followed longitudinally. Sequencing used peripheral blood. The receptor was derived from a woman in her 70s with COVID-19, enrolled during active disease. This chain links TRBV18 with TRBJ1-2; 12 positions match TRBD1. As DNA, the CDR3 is TGTGCCAGCTCACCCTCCGGGACAGGGGGCCGCTTGGATGGCTACACCTTC. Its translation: CASSPSGTGGRLDGYTF.